What follows are 24 T cell receptor beta chains derived from one specimen sequenced in a study of blood T cell repertoires in COVID-19. TCRdb keeps only in-frame clones here, not all; method: immunoSEQ multiplex PCR. Here the sample spans about 250,000 clones, 86% being singletons. Sequencing used peripheral blood. All receptors derive from a woman in her sixties who had recovered from COVID-19.

This clone was seen only a few times. The CDR3 here is CASSQIGTGRETQYF. The CDR3 DNA sequence: TGTGCCAGCAGCCAAATCGGGACAGGGAGAGAGACCCAGTACTTC. The rearrangement joins TRBV3-1 (or the pseudogene TRBV3-2) to TRBJ2-5, with 9 positions matching TRBD1. CDR1 and CDR2 (germline): LGHDT, YNNKEL (reference sequence). The J segment lost 4 bases and the V segment lost 2 bases, leaving 5 bases of the junction unmatched. This CDR3 has 15 residues.

The chain has TRBV24-1 and TRBJ2-2, with TRBD1 matching 8 bases. Trimming at V came to 0 bases and at J to 6 bases, leaving 5 bases not matched to a gene. Germline CDR1 is KGHDR and CDR2 is SFDVKD. CDR3 length equals 16 residues. The CDR3 protein is CATSDLNRGDSGELFF. CDR3 nucleotides: TGTGCCACCAGTGATTTGAACAGGGGGGATTCCGGGGAGCTGTTTTTT.

The gene calls are TRBV9 and TRBJ1-2, with a weak D call TRBD1 (5 bases). CDR1 SGDLS and CDR2 YYNGEE come from the germline V gene. This CDR3 region has 16 residues. V lost 3 bases and J 3 bases, leaving 18 bases between the germline ends. The CDR3 DNA reads TGTGCCAGCAGCGACAGCGGGGGGGGTGGACACTATGGCTACACCTTC. Its translation is CASSDSGGGGHYGYTF.

This chain connects TRBV4-1 to TRBJ2-7, with 9 nucleotides matching TRBD1. Per the germline V gene, CDR1 is MGHRA and CDR2 is YSYEKL. V dropped 2 bases and J dropped 5; count of bases not matched to a gene: 16. This CDR3 spans 18 amino acids. CDR3 coding DNA: TGCGCCAGCAGCCAATTCCCCTCTTCGACAGGGGGGGTCAACGAGCAGTACTTC. It codes for CASSQFPSSTGGVNEQYF.

The V gene is TRBV4-1, the J gene TRBJ1-3; D gene uncertain. V was clipped by 1 base and J by 0 bases, with 10 bases between them. The V gene's germline CDR1 is MGHRA and CDR2 YSYEKL. CDR3 size: 16 residues. The CDR3 loop is CASSQVLTNSGNTIYF. The DNA for the CDR3 is TGCGCCAGCAGCCAAGTCCTTACTAACTCTGGAAACACCATATATTTT.

The V call is TRBV27, the J call TRBJ2-4; the D gene is possibly TRBD2 (5 bases). The V end lost 3 bases, the J end lost 9 bases, and 12 bases lay between the germline ends. Germline V gene lookup returns CDR1 MNHEY and CDR2 SMNVEV (reference sequence). This CDR3 contains 13 residues. The CDR3 region is CASSLDWEGIQYF. In DNA, the CDR3 is TGTGCCAGCAGTTTGGACTGGGAAGGCATTCAGTACTTC.

The gene calls are TRBV6-2 or TRBV6-3 and TRBJ2-7; perhaps TRBD1 as D (6 bases). Trimming pared 0 bases from V and 3 bases from J, leaving 12 bases between. From germline, CDR1 is MNHEY and CDR2 SVGEGT. The CDR3 totals 15 residues. This chain's CDR3 is CASSYSRQGNYEQYF. The CDR3 region has the DNA TGTGCCAGCAGTTACTCGCGGCAGGGGAACTACGAGCAGTACTTC.

The genes are TRBV10-2 and TRBJ2-1; 9 nucleotides match TRBD2. Germline CDR1 and CDR2: WSHSY and SAAADI. The CDR3 runs to 15 residues. After removal of 6 bases from V and 7 bases from J, the junction contained 10 bases not matched to a gene. DNA for the CDR3: TGCGCCAGCAGGAGCGGGGGGCCGTTAATAAATGAGCAGTTCTTC. The encoded protein is CASRSGGPLINEQFF.

The table lists this clone with a few counts. The chain carries TRBV9 and TRBJ2-5; 12 positions agree with TRBD2. CDR1 SGDLS and CDR2 YYNGEE come from the germline V gene. The V and J ends lost 2 bases and 3 bases, in that order; junction bases with no gene match: 2. CDR3 size: 15 residues. DNA of the CDR3: TGTGCCAGCAGCGTGTCTAGCGGGGGGGAAGAGACCCAGTACTTC. Its protein is CASSVSSGGEETQYF. The variable domain in full, with the rest retrieved from reference TRBV9 and TRBJ2-5, is DSGVTQTPKHLITATGQRVTLRCSPRSGDLSVYWYQQSLDQGLQFLIQYYNGEERAKGNILERFSAQQFPDLHSELNLSSLELGDSALYFCASSVSSGGEETQYFGPGTRLLVL.

The chain links TRBV12-3 or TRBV12-4 to TRBJ2-5; a weak D match, TRBD1 (6 bases). The CDR3 is made up of 13 amino acids. V shed 5 bases and J shed 2 bases, with 9 bases lying between them. The CDR3 spells CASSPTGQETQYF. CDR3 nucleotide sequence: TGTGCCAGCAGTCCTACAGGGCAAGAGACCCAGTACTTC.

The gene calls are TRBV6-6 and TRBJ2-3; maybe TRBD2 (5 bases). The CDR3 contains 12 residues. V was cut by 6 bases and J by 5 bases, with 9 bases left in between. CDR1 is MNHNY, CDR2 SVGAGI, per germline (reference sequence). The CDR3 DNA reads as TGTGCCAGCAGCATCCGGGGAGATACGCAGTATTTT. Translated, it gives CASSIRGDTQYF.

This clone was seen only a few times. V is TRBV5-6 and J is TRBJ2-5; TRBD1 is a possible D gene (5 bases). Trimming stripped 0 bases from V and 0 bases from J, with 9 bases between. The germline gives CDR1 SGHDT, CDR2 YYEEEE. This CDR3 is built from 15 residues. The CDR3 nucleotides are TGTGCCAGCAGCTTGGGGGTGGGGCACCAAGAGACCCAGTACTTC. Protein product: CASSLGVGHQETQYF.

This clone has just a few counts. The chain combines TRBV5-6 with TRBJ1-2; D may be TRBD1 (6 bases). In germline, CDR1 is SGHDT, CDR2 YYEEEE. Trimming shortened V by 1 base and J by 6 bases, and 19 bases separated the two germline ends. This CDR3 spans 16 amino acids. The CDR3 nucleotides are TGTGCCAGCAGCTTGTACCGACTCGGACAGCGTCATGGCTACACCTTC. It specifies CASSLYRLGQRHGYTF.

V is TRBV5-4 and J is TRBJ1-2; 9 bases match TRBD1. The junction had 7 bases not matched to a gene; V was cut back by 0 bases and J by 7 bases. The length of the CDR3 is 15 residues. Germline V lookup: CDR1 SGHNT, CDR2 YYREEE (reference sequence). The CDR3 DNA sequence: TGTGCCAGCAGCTTGGTTTTGGACAGGGGTCCTGGCTACACCTTC. Amino acid sequence: CASSLVLDRGPGYTF.

This chain connects TRBV7-8 to TRBJ1-5, with D unresolved. This CDR3 is built from 16 residues. Germline-derived CDR1 and CDR2 are SGHVS and FQNEAQ. V was pared by 4 bases and J by 7 bases, with 20 bases between. The CDR3 DNA reads as TGTGCCAGCAGCTCCCGAAGACTGCGCCAAGGACAGCCCCAGCATTTT. Translated, it gives CASSSRRLRQGQPQHF.

The CDR3 protein is CASSLMVRQEAGYTF. The CDR3 DNA follows: TGCGCCAGCAGCTTGATGGTTCGCCAGGAGGCTGGCTACACCTTC. This chain connects TRBV5-1 to TRBJ1-2; D not certain. The CDR3 has 15 amino acids. With 1 base removed from V and 7 bases from J, the gap between germline ends came to 17 bases. CDR1 and CDR2 from the germline V gene are SGHRS and YFSETQ. The complete variable domain, with remaining parts taken from reference TRBV5-1 and TRBJ1-2, reads KAGVTQTPRYLIKTRGQQVTLSCSPISGHRSVSWYQQTPGQGLQFLFEYFSETQRNKGNFPGRFSGRQFSNSRSEMNVSTLELGDSALYLCASSLMVRQEAGYTFGSGTRLTVV.

The CDR3: CASSQTGGPNEKLFF. CDR3 nucleotides: TGTGCCAGCAGTCAAACAGGGGGCCCTAATGAAAAACTGTTTTTT. J is TRBJ1-4 and V is TRBV27, with TRBD1 matching over 9 bases. The CDR3 consists of 15 residues. V was pared by 5 bases and J by 3 bases, with 4 bases of the junction left unmatched. The germline gives CDR1 MNHEY, CDR2 SMNVEV (reference sequence).

This chain connects TRBV18 to TRBJ2-1, with TRBD2 identical over 12 bases. The V gene end was trimmed by 3 bases and the J gene end by 10 bases; junction bases not matched to a gene: 13. Germline V lookup: CDR1 KGHSH, CDR2 LQKENI. CDR3 length: 17 amino acids. CDR3 protein: CASSPRSQLAGGQEQFF. CDR3 coding DNA: TGTGCCAGCTCACCCCGGAGCCAGCTAGCGGGGGGGCAGGAGCAGTTCTTC.

The chain is built from TRBV27 and TRBJ2-5; TRBD1 is a possible D gene (7 bases). This CDR3 comprises 17 residues. Per the germline V gene, CDR1 is MNHEY and CDR2 is SMNVEV (reference sequence). V lost 5 bases and J 1 base, leaving 20 bases between the germline ends. DNA of the CDR3: TGTGCCAGCAGTCCCCTACAGGGGAGGTCTCTCCAAGAGACCCAGTACTTC. It translates to CASSPLQGRSLQETQYF.

A note on this clone: Other DNA sequences within the sample encode an identical CDR3. This chain joins TRBV5-1 and TRBJ2-7, with TRBD1 as a possible D gene (5 bases). V gave up 0 bases and J gave up 4 bases, with 8 bases separating them. CDR1 SGHRS and CDR2 YFSETQ come from the germline V gene. The CDR3 runs to 13 residues. Written as DNA, the CDR3 is TGCGCCAGCAGCTTGGGGGGCCCGTACGAGCAGTACTTC. Protein product: CASSLGGPYEQYF. Supplemented by reference TRBV5-1 and TRBJ2-7, the full variable domain reads KAGVTQTPRYLIKTRGQQVTLSCSPISGHRSVSWYQQTPGQGLQFLFEYFSETQRNKGNFPGRFSGRQFSNSRSEMNVSTLELGDSALYLCASSLGGPYEQYFGPGTRLTVT.

Only a few counts were recorded for this clone. This chain uses TRBV28 with TRBJ2-5, with D hard to call. Trimming removed 2 bases at V and 4 bases at J, with 11 bases between. Germline values: CDR1 MDHEN, CDR2 SYDVKM. The CDR3 extends over 14 amino acids. CDR3 DNA: TGTGCCAGCAGTTTAATTGGTTCAGTAGAGACCCAGTACTTC. Protein product: CASSLIGSVETQYF.

This sequence joins TRBV3-1 (or the pseudogene TRBV3-2) and TRBJ1-3, with 7 bases matching TRBD1. V gave up 1 base and J gave up 4 bases; unmatched junction bases: 4. The CDR3 sequence is 15 residues long. Per the germline V gene, CDR1 is LGHDT and CDR2 is YNNKEL (reference sequence). The CDR3 sequence: CASSQGYRGGNTIYF. Written as DNA, the CDR3 is TGTGCCAGCAGCCAAGGGTACAGGGGAGGAAACACCATATATTTT.

V is TRBV3-1 (or the pseudogene TRBV3-2) and J is TRBJ1-4, with TRBD1 matching over 7 bases. This CDR3 region has 12 residues. V lost 3 bases to trimming and J lost 14 bases; unmatched junction nucleotides: 6. Per the germline V gene, CDR1 is LGHDT and CDR2 is YNNKEL (reference sequence). The CDR3 nucleotides are TGTGCCAGCAGCCACCCGGACAGGTTCCTGTTTTTT. Translation gives CASSHPDRFLFF.

The chain's CDR3 is CASRITGGPDTQYF. CDR3 sequence (DNA): TGTGCCAGCAGGATTACAGGGGGGCCAGATACGCAGTATTTT. The rearrangement joins TRBV28 to TRBJ2-3; 8 bases are shared with TRBD1. Trimming cost V 6 bases and J 4 bases; bases outside gene matches: 6. The CDR3 runs to 14 residues. Per germline, CDR1 MDHEN and CDR2 SYDVKM.